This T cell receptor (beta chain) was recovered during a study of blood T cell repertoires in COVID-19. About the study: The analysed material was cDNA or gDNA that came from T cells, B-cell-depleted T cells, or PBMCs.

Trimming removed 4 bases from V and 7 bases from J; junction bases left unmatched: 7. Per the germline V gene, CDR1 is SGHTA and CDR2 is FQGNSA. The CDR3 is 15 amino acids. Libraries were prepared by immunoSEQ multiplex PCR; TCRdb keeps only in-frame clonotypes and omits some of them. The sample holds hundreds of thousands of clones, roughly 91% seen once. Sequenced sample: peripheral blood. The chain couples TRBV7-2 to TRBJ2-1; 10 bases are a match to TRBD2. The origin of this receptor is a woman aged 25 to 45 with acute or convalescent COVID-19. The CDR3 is CASSSKSGGANEQFF. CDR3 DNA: TGTGCCAGCAGCTCCAAAAGCGGGGGGGCGAATGAGCAGTTCTTC.